This T cell receptor beta chain is from a study of blood T cells in healthy people across ages. Study findings and constraints: CMV infection status of these donors was not known.

The CDR3 extends over 16 amino acids. The germline gives CDR1 SGHRS, CDR2 YFSETQ. Unmatched junction bases numbered 13, after V lost 0 bases and J lost 9 bases. Primers used in a second PCR of roughly 7 to 11 cycles were a sample-barcoded 5' primer and a J-beta primer mix. Tagging of each cDNA molecule was performed by a template-switch adaptor with 12 random nucleotides. In TCRdb, the 5' RACE reads were re-called with MiXCR into one record per CDR3 protein. The table records around 940,000 distinct CDR3 sequences, about 51% of them present only once. Remarks on this clonotype: What it binds is not known.

The sample was blood. V gene TRBV5-1 combines with J gene TRBJ2-7; TRBD2 agrees at 9 bases. The clonotype comes from a woman aged 60-75 years in good health. The CDR3, as DNA: TGCGCCAGCAGCTTGGGCGTATGGCGGCTAGCGGGAACGCAGTACTTC. Its protein is CASSLGVWRLAGTQYF.